This TCR beta chain was sequenced in a study of beta chain features in type 1 diabetes. Study-level information: What patients shared with healthy donors was a similar profile of age, gender and cell yields.

This clone appeared once. The germline V gene encodes CDR1 SGHTA and CDR2 FQGNSA. This CDR3 spans 17 amino acids. V trimming: 2 bases; J trimming: 1 base; junction bases outside the gene matches: 5. The collection from each donor was one heparinised blood draw averaging roughly 100 mL. Isolated RNA was reverse transcribed in full, so expressed TCRB transcripts were sequenced. Clones were read by immunoSEQ multiplex PCR, and TCRdb kept only the in-frame ones, dropping some. Among a few hundred thousand clones, about 10% were seen once, and the ten largest hold about 0.03%. This receptor was obtained from a young woman in good health. The genes are TRBV7-2 and TRBJ2-6; 7 bases fit TRBD1. The source material was naive CD4+ T cells from blood. DNA of the CDR3: TGTGCCAGCAGCTTAAGAAGGGGACAGTCTGGGGCCAACGTCCTGACTTTC. It codes for CASSLRRGQSGANVLTF.